The subject of this entry is one T cell receptor beta chain. The antigen remains unidentified. This specimen comes from a study of CD8 T cells in ankylosing spondylitis. Via MiXCR, TCRdb re-called the 5' RACE reads, giving one row per CDR3 protein. The repertoire holds about 150,000 distinct CDR3 sequences, with under 55% as singletons. CDR1 is MNHEY and CDR2 is SMNVEV in the germline V gene (reference sequence). The V and J ends lost 3 bases and 3 bases, in that order; junction bases with no gene match: 4. The CDR3 is 15 residues long. Broader study findings: The study looked at matched synovial fluid samples from ankylosing spondylitis patients. Disease-linked clones were reported to be significantly enriched there. Apparently characteristic of ankylosing spondylitis blood was a TCR beta motif (fewer than 10 highly homologous variants).

The sample taken for sequencing was synovial fluid, either unsorted or a sorted T cell fraction (not recorded which). This sequence was found in a male donor with ankylosing spondylitis. The chain couples TRBV27 to TRBJ2-7, with 11 positions matching TRBD2. Here the CDR3 reads CASSFSGGDFYEQYF. CDR3 DNA sequence: TGTGCCAGCAGTTTTAGCGGGGGGGACTTCTACGAGCAGTACTTC.